Each of the 32 T cell receptor beta chains below was sequenced from the same sample in a study of blood T cell repertoires in COVID-19. The data were produced by immunoSEQ multiplex PCR, yet TCRdb's version contains in-frame clones alone and is incomplete. The repertoire holds 130,000 to 150,000 clones, with over 75% as singletons. Material for sequencing was peripheral blood. All receptors come from a woman aged 60-75 years with COVID-19, enrolled during active disease.

The chain links TRBV30 to TRBJ1-2; TRBD1 is a possible D gene (5 bases). Trimming took 3 bases from V and 6 from J, leaving 14 bases between them. From germline, CDR1 is GTSNPN and CDR2 SVGIG (reference sequence). The CDR3 covers 13 residues. As DNA, the CDR3 is TGTGCCTGGAGAAGGGGAGGTGGGGATGGCTACACCTTC. It specifies CAWRRGGGDGYTF. The variable domain in full, completed from reference TRBV30 and TRBJ1-2, reads SQTIHQWPATLVQPVGSPLSLECTVEGTSNPNLYWYRQAAGRGLQLLFYSVGIGQISSEVPQNLSASRPQDRQFILSSKKLLLSDSGFYLCAWRRGGGDGYTFGSGTRLTVV.

The rearrangement uses TRBV7-6 and TRBJ1-1; TRBD1 might be the D (6 bases). The germline gives CDR1 SGHVS, CDR2 FNYEAQ. Trimming cost V 0 bases and J 4 bases, with 18 bases left between them. The CDR3 loop spans 17 amino acids. CDR3 region: CASSLAGGGIVGTEAFF. CDR3 coding DNA: TGTGCCAGCAGCTTAGCAGGCGGGGGCATTGTGGGCACTGAAGCTTTCTTT.

This clone was detected once. The V and J genes are TRBV9 and TRBJ2-7, with 7 bases that match TRBD2. CDR3 length equals 15 residues. V shed 0 bases, J shed 2 bases, and the junction held 5 bases outside the gene matches. Germline values: CDR1 SGDLS, CDR2 YYNGEE. The DNA for the CDR3 is TGTGCCAGCAGCGTAGCGGGGGGAACTACCTACGAGCAGTACTTC. Its translation is CASSVAGGTTYEQYF.

The rearrangement uses TRBV5-4 and TRBJ1-1, with 7 bases that match TRBD1. V shed 6 bases, J shed 0 bases, and the junction held 11 bases outside the gene matches. The CDR3 covers 16 residues. CDR1 and CDR2 from the germline V gene are SGHNT and YYREEE (reference sequence). The chain's CDR3 is CASNGRGVSMNTEAFF. CDR3 nucleotides: TGTGCCAGCAATGGCAGGGGGGTCTCGATGAACACTGAAGCTTTCTTT.

The chain uses TRBV30 and TRBJ1-1; D remains unclear. Per the germline V gene, CDR1 is GTSNPN and CDR2 is SVGIG (reference sequence). The CDR3 sequence is 13 residues long. V was shortened by 8 bases and J by 0 bases, with 13 bases between the two germline ends. CDR3 nucleotide sequence: TGTGCCAGAGGACGCGGGGTGAACACTGAAGCTTTCTTT. It codes for CARGRGVNTEAFF.

The chain uses TRBV28 and TRBJ2-7; D unclear. The CDR3 consists of 13 residues. Looked up from germline, CDR1 is MDHEN and CDR2 is SYDVKM. V dropped 2 bases and J dropped 6 bases, with 11 bases sitting between them. The CDR3 DNA reads as TGTGCCAGCAGTTTAGGTGGGCATCGCGAGCAGTACTTC. This encodes CASSLGGHREQYF.

The chain has TRBV10-3 and TRBJ2-7, with 7 nucleotides matching TRBD1. CDR3 length: 16 residues. The germline V gene encodes CDR1 ENHRY and CDR2 SYGVKD. With 4 bases clipped from V and 3 bases from J, the junction kept 12 bases outside the gene matches. The CDR3 protein is CAISGQGLEGYYEQYF. The CDR3 bases are TGTGCCATCAGTGGACAGGGTTTAGAAGGTTACTACGAGCAGTACTTC.

The chain joins TRBV11-2 to TRBJ1-5; D gene ambiguous. The CDR3 runs 13 residues. CDR1 SGHAT and CDR2 FQNNGV come from the germline V gene. V lost 3 bases and J 7 bases, leaving 10 bases between the germline ends. CDR3 residues: CASSFQSGQPQHF. Here the CDR3 DNA reads TGTGCCAGCAGCTTTCAGTCGGGGCAGCCCCAGCATTTT.

The V call is TRBV10-3, the J call TRBJ1-3, with D uncertain. The V gene's germline CDR1 is ENHRY and CDR2 SYGVKD. The CDR3 extends over 14 amino acids. Trimming removed 11 bases from V and 4 bases from J, with 18 bases in between. The CDR3: CASGEGKGGNTIYF. DNA of the CDR3: TGTGCCTCCGGGGAGGGAAAAGGCGGAAACACCATATATTTT.

The CDR3 spells CASSPGLAFRGEQYF. CDR3 in DNA: TGTGCCAGCAGCCCGGGACTAGCGTTTCGAGGCGAGCAGTACTTC. This sequence joins TRBV3-1 (or the pseudogene TRBV3-2) and TRBJ2-7, with 10 positions matching TRBD2. The J segment lost 6 bases and the V segment lost 4 bases, leaving 9 bases of the junction unmatched. Germline V CDR1 and CDR2: LGHDT, YNNKEL (reference sequence). The CDR3 runs to 15 residues.

This chain joins TRBV6-5 and TRBJ1-2; tentative D call: TRBD1 (5 bases). The CDR3 totals 14 residues. Germline CDR1 and CDR2: MNHEY and SVGAGI. V lost 6 bases and J lost 6, with 17 bases in between. CDR3 loop: CASSRDSIGDGYTF. DNA for the CDR3: TGTGCCAGCAGCCGGGACTCCATAGGGGATGGCTACACCTTC.

The chain links TRBV7-2 to TRBJ2-1, with 12 bases lining up with TRBD1. The V gene's germline CDR1 is SGHTA and CDR2 FQGNSA. Losses at the gene ends were 7 bases for V and 5 bases for J; bases not matched to a gene: 3. CDR3 size: 14 residues. CDR3 coding DNA: TGTGCCAGCAAGGGACAGGGGGCCGACAATGAGCAGTTCTTC. This codes for CASKGQGADNEQFF.

This CDR3 reads CASSFARETEAFF. CDR3 in DNA: TGTGCCAGCAGTTTTGCGAGGGAGACTGAAGCTTTCTTT. The rearrangement joins TRBV12-3 or TRBV12-4 to TRBJ1-1; D not resolved. Trimming removed 3 bases from V and 5 bases from J, with 10 bases in between. This CDR3 spans 13 amino acids.

The chain combines TRBV27 with TRBJ2-2; a weak D match, TRBD2 (5 bases). V gave up 3 bases and J gave up 7 bases, with 9 bases separating them. Germline loops: CDR1 MNHEY, CDR2 SMNVEV (reference sequence). The CDR3 covers 13 residues. The CDR3 loop reads CASSFSGVGELFF. The CDR3 coding sequence is TGTGCCAGCAGTTTTTCCGGGGTCGGGGAGCTGTTTTTT.

This chain connects TRBV7-9 to TRBJ1-3; D not resolved. The CDR3 is made up of 16 amino acids. Trimming left V 1 base short and J 0 bases short, with 10 bases between. Germline lookup yields CDR1 SEHNR and CDR2 FQNEAQ (reference sequence). CDR3 DNA: TGTGCCAGCAGCTTAGAATGGGCAGTCTCTGGAAACACCATATATTTT. This codes for CASSLEWAVSGNTIYF.

V usage is TRBV15 and J usage is TRBJ2-3; maybe TRBD2 (6 bases). The CDR3 is made up of 16 amino acids. Germline CDR1 LNHNV, CDR2 YYDKDF (reference sequence). The ends were cut back, 1 base at V and 0 bases at J, with 11 bases in the middle. The CDR3 region is CATSRGSGVSTDTQYF. CDR3 DNA sequence: TGTGCCACCAGCAGAGGGTCGGGAGTGAGCACAGATACGCAGTATTTT.

The chain links TRBV5-1 to TRBJ1-4; no definite D call. The V end was cut by 0 bases, the J end by 8 bases, with 8 bases between. CDR1 is SGHRS, CDR2 YFSETQ, per germline. The CDR3 loop spans 13 amino acids. The chain's CDR3 is CASSLATGEKLFF. CDR3 sequence (DNA): TGCGCCAGCAGCTTGGCCACCGGGGAAAAACTGTTTTTT.

The chain employs TRBV25-1 and TRBJ1-2; 8 nucleotides line up with TRBD1. CDR1 MGHDK and CDR2 SYGVNS come from the germline V gene. The CDR3 covers 14 residues. V lost 4 bases, J lost 6 bases, and 7 bases stayed unmatched. CDR3 sequence reads: CASSGMDRADGYTF. The CDR3 DNA follows: TGTGCCAGCAGTGGCATGGACAGGGCAGATGGCTACACCTTC.

The rearrangement links TRBV5-1 to TRBJ2-7, with 11 bases that match TRBD2. The CDR3 extends over 15 amino acids. The germline V gene encodes CDR1 SGHRS and CDR2 YFSETQ. V shed 1 base and J 3 bases; nucleotides not matched to a gene: 3. The CDR3 sequence is CASSLTSGGFYEQYF. CDR3 sequence (DNA): TGCGCCAGCAGCTTGACTAGCGGGGGATTCTACGAGCAGTACTTC.

V is TRBV3-1 (or the pseudogene TRBV3-2) and J is TRBJ1-2; D unclear. V lost 0 bases to trimming and J lost 6 bases, with 11 bases between them. There are 14 residues in the CDR3. Germline CDR1 LGHDT, CDR2 YNNKEL (reference sequence). The CDR3 DNA reads TGTGCCAGCAGCCAAGAAACCCGCGGGAATGGCTACACCTTC. Translated: CASSQETRGNGYTF.

This sequence joins TRBV6-6 and TRBJ1-5; D perhaps matches TRBD1 (5 bases). CDR1 MNHNY and CDR2 SVGAGI come from the germline V gene (reference sequence). The V end was cut by 2 bases, the J end by 8 bases, with 13 bases between. CDR3 length: 14 residues. DNA for the CDR3: TGTGCCAGCAGTTACGGGGGGGGAGGCAAGCCCCAGCATTTT. Its protein is CASSYGGGGKPQHF.

V gene TRBV7-9 combines with J gene TRBJ2-3; 7 nucleotides line up with TRBD1. The CDR3 has 15 amino acids. The ends lost 6 bases at V and 1 base at J; junction bases unmatched: 7. CDR1 and CDR2 (germline): SEHNR, FQNEAQ (reference sequence). As DNA, the CDR3 is TGTGCCAGCAGACAAGGACAGGTGGGCACAGATACGCAGTATTTT. Protein product: CASRQGQVGTDTQYF.

This clone was counted many times. This chain uses TRBV10-2 with TRBJ1-5, with D tentatively TRBD1 (5 bases). The germline CDR1 and CDR2 sequences are WSHSY and SAAADI. Trimming left V 2 bases short and J 5 bases short, with 13 bases between. CDR3 size: 15 residues. The CDR3 protein is CASSEQGLFYQPQHF. CDR3 bases: TGCGCCAGCAGTGAGCAGGGACTTTTCTATCAGCCCCAGCATTTT.

This clone was found a few times. The chain recombines TRBV6-2 or TRBV6-3 with TRBJ2-4, with D possibly matching TRBD2 (7 bases). CDR1 is MNHEY, CDR2 SVGEGT, per germline. The CDR3 covers 17 residues. The V and J ends lost 6 bases and 0 bases respectively, with 18 bases between them. CDR3 sequence reads: CASSPWAGALAKNIQYF. The DNA of the CDR3 is TGTGCCAGCAGCCCCTGGGCGGGGGCCTTAGCCAAAAACATTCAGTACTTC.

The chain is built from TRBV7-8 and TRBJ2-1; TRBD1 aligns across 7 bases. Per germline, CDR1 SGHVS and CDR2 FQNEAQ. The junction had 8 bases not matched to a gene; V was cut back by 5 bases and J by 4 bases. The CDR3 is 15 amino acids. Written as DNA, the CDR3 is TGTGCCAGCAGCCCCGGGACAGCCCTTTACAATGAGCAGTTCTTC. Protein: CASSPGTALYNEQFF.

This chain uses TRBV2 with TRBJ2-1; TRBD2 matches 8 bases. Per germline, CDR1 SNHLY and CDR2 FYNNEI. There are 15 residues in the CDR3. With 10 bases clipped from V and 4 bases from J, the junction kept 12 bases outside the gene matches. The CDR3 spells CAIMESGGYYNEQFF. DNA of the CDR3: TGTGCCATCATGGAGAGCGGGGGATATTACAATGAGCAGTTCTTC.

V usage is TRBV6-5 and J usage is TRBJ2-3; 11 bases line up with TRBD2. The germline V gene encodes CDR1 MNHEY and CDR2 SVGAGI. The CDR3 is 16 amino acids. Germline trimming cut 2 bases from V and 5 bases from J; bases unmatched to any gene: 6. CDR3 DNA: TGTGCCAGCAGTTACGCGCTAGCGGGGGGAATAGATACGCAGTATTTT. Residues: CASSYALAGGIDTQYF.

The J gene is TRBJ1-1, the V gene TRBV6-5; D possibly corresponds to TRBD1 (6 bases). Per germline, CDR1 MNHEY and CDR2 SVGAGI. The ends were cut back, 6 bases at V and 3 bases at J, with 17 bases in the middle. CDR3 length: 15 residues. The CDR3 DNA reads TGTGCCAGCAGCGTGCCGGGGGGGCAGGACACTGAAGCTTTCTTT. This codes for CASSVPGGQDTEAFF.

This chain joins TRBV7-6 and TRBJ1-2, with 9 nucleotides matching TRBD1. CDR1 is SGHVS and CDR2 is FNYEAQ in the germline V gene. CDR3 length: 17 amino acids. V dropped 5 bases and J dropped 6; count of bases not matched to a gene: 16. The CDR3 bases are TGTGCCAGCAGCCCCGGGACAGGGTTTTCGTCGACAAATGGCTACACCTTC. It specifies CASSPGTGFSSTNGYTF.

The chain recombines TRBV24-1 with TRBJ1-2, with TRBD1 matching over 10 bases. The CDR3 is 15 residues long. The J segment lost 4 bases and the V segment lost 4 bases, leaving 5 bases of the junction unmatched. Germline assignment: CDR1 KGHDR and CDR2 SFDVKD. CDR3: CATSDGTGVFYGYTF. Here the CDR3 DNA reads TGTGCCACCAGTGACGGGACAGGGGTTTTCTATGGCTACACCTTC.

This clone was detected a few times. The chain recombines TRBV7-9 with TRBJ2-1; tentative D call: TRBD2 (6 bases). The CDR3 length is 17 residues. Trimming took off 0 bases at V and 1 base at J, with 13 bases between the two ends. Germline loops: CDR1 SEHNR, CDR2 FQNEAQ (reference sequence). The DNA for the CDR3 is TGTGCCAGCAGCTTAGCGCTAATGGGGGGTTCCTACAATGAGCAGTTCTTC. Its translation is CASSLALMGGSYNEQFF.

The V gene is TRBV7-2, the J gene TRBJ2-1; a possible D gene is TRBD2 (6 bases). The CDR3 spans 13 residues. Germline-derived CDR1 and CDR2 are SGHTA and FQGNSA. Trimming pared 4 bases from V and 9 bases from J, leaving 13 bases between. CDR3 bases: TGTGCCAGCAGCTGGGACTCGCCGGGTGAGCAGTTCTTC. This encodes CASSWDSPGEQFF.